This is a list of T cell receptor beta chains from one sample in a study of OX40 agonist ivuxolimab in advanced cancers. The repertoire was sequenced with immunoSEQ multiplex PCR; TCRdb's copy has only in-frame clones and lacks some. The table includes about 62,000 clones, almost 85% detected once. Sequencing was performed on CD4+ or CD8+ T cells sorted from blood, taken in a trial of the OX40 agonist ivuxolimab. Receptors were obtained from an adult with an advanced solid tumor such as melanoma, head and neck, liver or kidney cancer. Both conserved end residues are part of each CDR3. A D gene is named only where the DNA matches it firmly.

TRBV5-5	TRBJ1-5	TRBD1	CASSLFVRGGNQPQHF
TRBV5-1	TRBJ2-2	NA	CASSSKYQTVNTGELFF
TRBV7-9	TRBJ1-1	NA	CASSLQGINTEAFF
TRBV28	TRBJ1-1	NA	CASSLRNTEAFF
TRBV7-2	TRBJ1-1	TRBD1	CASSSQGSLLAAFF
TRBV5-6	TRBJ2-1	TRBD1	CASREGQGFYNEQFF
TRBV28	TRBJ2-3	NA	CASSSYRGGTDTQYF
TRBV7-2	TRBJ2-2	TRBD2	CASTGTSGGAGELFF
TRBV7-3	TRBJ1-1	NA	CASKVNSLNTEAFF
TRBV5-1	TRBJ2-3	TRBD2	CASRLAGEDTQYF
TRBV6-5	TRBJ2-7	NA	CASSYSTSPSFDEQYF
TRBV4-1	TRBJ1-1	NA	CASSQGLVNTEAFF
TRBV7-8	TRBJ2-1	NA	CASSPYRIRSYNEQFF
TRBV18	TRBJ1-3	NA	CASSPTSLSGNTIYF
TRBV6-5	TRBJ2-7	NA	CASSYSSRAYEQYF
TRBV30	TRBJ2-7	TRBD2	CAWSSPGLAGFYEQYF
TRBV19	TRBJ2-6	NA	CASSIWGRTSGANVLTF
TRBV4-2	TRBJ2-5	TRBD2	CASSQGSSGETQYF
TRBV19	TRBJ2-2	TRBD2	CASSRGTSRNTGELFF
TRBV30	TRBJ2-1	NA	CAWSAYRDEQFF
TRBV9	TRBJ1-3	NA	CASSAFEAGGSSGNTIYF
TRBV19	TRBJ2-2	NA	CASSMGHQKANTGELFF
TRBV7-9	TRBJ2-5	TRBD2	CASSSGNSGGETQYF